These 25 T cell receptor beta chains came from one sample sequenced in a study of monozygotic twins with inflammatory bowel disease (dated by TCRdb to about 2019). Preparation of the library involved 5' RACE. Sequencing relied on an Illumina HiSeq 2500. TCRdb reprocessed the reads and assigns one entry to each CDR3 protein sequence, leaving out DNA. The sample table includes over 110,000 distinct CDR3 sequences. Roughly 2.5% of the sample is in the top ten clones. Sequencing was performed on blood. Receptor source: a human donor with ulcerative colitis or Crohn's disease, or a healthy co-twin of an affected twin (not recorded which).

The rearrangement joins TRBV20-1 to TRBJ1-6; the TRBD1 assignment by TCRdb is unverifiable without DNA. The CDR3 is made up of 15 amino acids. CDR1 and CDR2 from the germline V gene are DFQATT and SNEGSKA (reference sequence). The CDR3 sequence: CSARDMGHYNSPLHF.

The rearrangement joins TRBV20-1 to TRBJ2-6. CDR1 is DFQATT, CDR2 SNEGSKA, per germline (reference sequence). The CDR3 is made up of 14 amino acids. CDR3 sequence reads: CSAEDPSGANVLTF.

The chain employs TRBV3-1 and TRBJ1-1; without DNA, the TCRdb call of TRBD1 cannot be checked. The CDR3 has 17 amino acids. In germline, CDR1 is LGHDT, CDR2 YNNKEL (reference sequence). Here the CDR3 reads CASSQTGTGGFDTEAFF.

The chain recombines TRBV10-3 with TRBJ1-2; as DNA is missing, the TRBD1 call by TCRdb cannot be tested. Germline CDR1 and CDR2: ENHRY and SYGVKD. CDR3 length equals 13 residues. The CDR3 sequence: CATPAGHNYGYTF.

The rearrangement links TRBV5-1 to TRBJ2-1; no DNA is available, so the TRBD1 call from TCRdb remains unchecked. This CDR3 comprises 12 residues. Looked up from germline, CDR1 is SGHRS and CDR2 is YFSETQ. The CDR3 here is CASSSSGHEQFF. Supplemented by reference TRBV5-1 and TRBJ2-1, the full variable domain reads KAGVTQTPRYLIKTRGQQVTLSCSPISGHRSVSWYQQTPGQGLQFLFEYFSETQRNKGNFPGRFSGRQFSNSRSEMNVSTLELGDSALYLCASSSSGHEQFFGPGTRLTVL.

J is TRBJ1-4 and V is TRBV7-8. Germline CDR1 and CDR2: SGHVS and FQNEAQ. The CDR3 has 16 residues. CDR3 residues: CASSSDHGFTNEKLFF.

V gene TRBV12-3 or TRBV12-4 combines with J gene TRBJ2-1; TCRdb reports TRBD1, a call that lacks DNA to check it against. The CDR3 extends over 15 amino acids. CDR3 amino acids: CASSLGGGPYNEQFF.

J is TRBJ1-1 and V is TRBV7-8; without DNA, the TCRdb call of TRBD1 cannot be checked. The CDR3 has 15 amino acids. From germline, CDR1 is SGHVS and CDR2 FQNEAQ. CDR3 region: CASSLVQQGNTEAFF.

V usage is TRBV29-1 and J usage is TRBJ2-7; TCRdb reports TRBD1, a call that lacks DNA to check it against. Germline V gene data show CDR1 as SQVTM and CDR2 as ANQGSEA. The CDR3 totals 13 residues. The CDR3 sequence is CSVGETGGAEQYF.

The chain employs TRBV27 and TRBJ1-5. In germline, CDR1 is MNHEY, CDR2 SMNVEV (reference sequence). CDR3 length equals 17 residues. This chain's CDR3 is CASSHMQGTSSNQPQHF.

The chain has TRBV7-2 and TRBJ1-1. Germline V gene lookup returns CDR1 SGHTA and CDR2 FQGNSA. CDR3 size: 16 residues. The CDR3 sequence: CASSFRVARGGTEAFF.

The rearrangement uses TRBV24-1 and TRBJ1-5; TCRdb names TRBD1, which stays unverified in the absence of DNA. Germline V gene sequence: CDR1 KGHDR, CDR2 SFDVKD. CDR3 length: 13 amino acids. This chain's CDR3 is CATSGGAFQPQHF.

The chain joins TRBV7-6 to TRBJ1-1; the TRBD1 assignment by TCRdb is unverifiable without DNA. Looked up from germline, CDR1 is SGHVS and CDR2 is FNYEAQ. The CDR3 covers 17 residues. This CDR3 is CASSLGSDRGMNTEAFF.

CDR3 in amino acids: CASSQGGWGDNSPLHF. The chain is built from TRBV3-1 and TRBJ1-6; without DNA, the TCRdb call of TRBD1 cannot be checked. The CDR3 is 16 amino acids. Per germline, CDR1 LGHDT and CDR2 YNNKEL (reference sequence).

The rearrangement links TRBV3-1 to TRBJ1-1; absent DNA, TCRdb's TRBD1 call cannot be checked. The germline gives CDR1 LGHDT, CDR2 YNNKEL (reference sequence). This CDR3 has 13 amino acids. CDR3 sequence: CASSLRRGSEAFF.

The V gene is TRBV29-1, the J gene TRBJ2-5. Germline V gene data show CDR1 as SQVTM and CDR2 as ANQGSEA. The CDR3 loop spans 15 amino acids. The CDR3 protein is CSVERVEADQETQYF.

The CDR3 here is CASSYSLLGGGSNSQYF. J is TRBJ2-5 and V is TRBV6-5; TCRdb outputs TRBD1, but without DNA this stays unchecked. Germline CDR1 is MNHEY and CDR2 is SVGAGI. The CDR3 totals 17 residues.

J is TRBJ1-4 and V is TRBV7-2. Germline V lookup: CDR1 SGHTA, CDR2 FQGNSA. The CDR3 contains 14 residues. CDR3 sequence reads: CASSLLAGGEKLFF.

The chain couples TRBV7-8 to TRBJ2-5; the TCRdb D gene call, TRBD1, has no DNA to confirm it. The germline V gene encodes CDR1 SGHVS and CDR2 FQNEAQ. This CDR3 is built from 16 residues. This CDR3 is CASSLVGRDSQETQYF. Combining the CDR3 with reference TRBV7-8 and TRBJ2-5 gives the whole variable domain GAGVSQSPRYKVAKRGQDVALRCDPISGHVSLFWYQQALGQGPEFLTYFQNEAQLDKSGLPSDRFFAERPEGSVSTLKIQRTQQEDSAVYLCASSLVGRDSQETQYFGPGTRLLVL.

The chain couples TRBV5-1 to TRBJ1-4. The CDR3 runs to 14 residues. In germline, CDR1 is SGHRS, CDR2 YFSETQ. The CDR3 here is CASSVGPSNEKLFF.

The chain has TRBV5-4 and TRBJ2-1; TCRdb's D call, TRBD1, is unchecked because there is no DNA. The CDR3 length is 17 residues. CDR1 SGHNT and CDR2 YYREEE come from the germline V gene (reference sequence). The CDR3: CASSSTGTGGTYNEQFF.

The CDR3 loop is CASSPQGTDTQYF. This chain links TRBV5-1 with TRBJ2-3; TCRdb proposes TRBD1, but this gene call is untestable without DNA. In germline, CDR1 is SGHRS, CDR2 YFSETQ. The CDR3 is made up of 13 amino acids.

The rearrangement uses TRBV28 and TRBJ1-1. Germline lookup yields CDR1 MDHEN and CDR2 SYDVKM. The length of the CDR3 is 13 residues. This CDR3 is CASSLFGRFEAFF.

The gene calls are TRBV6-2 or TRBV6-3 and TRBJ2-4; TCRdb's assignment of TRBD1 cannot be checked, as there is no DNA. The CDR3 is 15 residues long. The germline V gene encodes CDR1 MNHEY and CDR2 SVGEGT. CDR3 amino acids: CASSYSTSGGNIQYF.

The V call is TRBV18, the J call TRBJ2-1; the D gene TCRdb calls, TRBD2, cannot be checked with no DNA. This CDR3 contains 12 residues. The germline V gene has CDR1 KGHSH and CDR2 LQKENI. The CDR3 sequence is CASSSDSNEQFF.